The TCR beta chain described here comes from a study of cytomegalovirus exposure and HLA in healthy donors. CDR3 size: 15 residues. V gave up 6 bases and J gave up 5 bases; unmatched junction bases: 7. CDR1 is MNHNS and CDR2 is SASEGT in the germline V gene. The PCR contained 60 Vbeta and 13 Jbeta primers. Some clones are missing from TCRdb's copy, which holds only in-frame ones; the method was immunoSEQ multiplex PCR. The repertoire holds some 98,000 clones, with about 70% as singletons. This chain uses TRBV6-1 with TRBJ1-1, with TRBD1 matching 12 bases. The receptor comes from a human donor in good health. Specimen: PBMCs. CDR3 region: CASSRDRGLDTEAFF. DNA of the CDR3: TGTGCCAGCAGCAGGGACAGGGGGCTGGATACTGAAGCTTTCTTT.